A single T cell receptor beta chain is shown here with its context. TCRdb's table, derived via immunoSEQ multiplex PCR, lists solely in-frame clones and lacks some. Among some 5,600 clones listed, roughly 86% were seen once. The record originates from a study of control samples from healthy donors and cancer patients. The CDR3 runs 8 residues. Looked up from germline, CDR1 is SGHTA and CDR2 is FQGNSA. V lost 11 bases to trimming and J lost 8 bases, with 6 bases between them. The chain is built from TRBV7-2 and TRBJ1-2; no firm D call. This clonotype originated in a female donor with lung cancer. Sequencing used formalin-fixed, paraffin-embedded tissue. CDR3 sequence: CAAGGYTF. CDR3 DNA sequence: TGTGCCGCGGGGGGCTACACCTTC. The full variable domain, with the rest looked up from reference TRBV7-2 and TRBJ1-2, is GAGVSQSPSNKVTEKGKDVELRCDPISGHTALYWYRQSLGQGLEFLIYFQGNSAPDKSGLPSDRFSAERTGGSVSTLTIQRTQQEDSAVYLCAAGGYTFGSGTRLTVV.